This T cell receptor beta chain was sequenced in a study of cytomegalovirus exposure and HLA in healthy donors. Between the trimmed V and J ends, which lost 3 bases and 3 bases, there was a span of 19 bases. Germline CDR1 and CDR2: SGHNT and YYREEE (reference sequence). The CDR3 runs 16 residues. With regard to this clone: Its target is not known.

General study results and limits: A later analysis by the authors found several of the most significant clusters apparently linked to common viral pathogens. Some 17,000 TCR beta sequences were associated with HLA alleles at 0.05 false discovery rate in a later analysis. Among TCR beta chains of equal frequency, HLA-associated ones were more clonally expanded in a later analysis.

The PCR ran on 60 Vbeta and 13 Jbeta primers. Authors' analysis steps: Some 10 million shared chains were among the 65 million to 85 million unique TCR beta chains that a later analysis counted. Using immunoSEQ multiplex PCR, the repertoire was profiled, and TCRdb retains in-frame clones only, with some absent. That table furnishes V, J and clone size, whereas the DNA furnished D and trimming. The sample lists about 95,000 clones, 70% occurring once. This receptor was taken from a woman aged 45-65 years in good health and CMV-seropositive. The material sequenced was PBMCs. The J gene is TRBJ2-7, the V gene TRBV5-4, with a possible D match to TRBD2 (7 bases). The CDR3 is CASSYDGGARGYEQYF. CDR3 DNA sequence: TGTGCCAGCAGCTACGATGGGGGGGCGAGAGGCTACGAGCAGTACTTC.